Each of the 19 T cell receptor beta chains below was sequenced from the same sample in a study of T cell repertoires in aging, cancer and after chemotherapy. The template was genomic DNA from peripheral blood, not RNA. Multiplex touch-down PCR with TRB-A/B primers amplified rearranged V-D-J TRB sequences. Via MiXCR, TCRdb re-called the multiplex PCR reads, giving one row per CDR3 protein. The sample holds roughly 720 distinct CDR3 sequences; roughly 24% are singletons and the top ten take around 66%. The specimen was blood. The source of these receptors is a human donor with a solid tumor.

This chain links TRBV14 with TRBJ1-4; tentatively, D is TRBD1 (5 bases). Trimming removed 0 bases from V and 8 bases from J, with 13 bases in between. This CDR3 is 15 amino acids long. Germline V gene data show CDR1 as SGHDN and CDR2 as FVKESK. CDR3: CASSQEGGPGEKLFF. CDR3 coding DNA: TGTGCCAGCAGCCAAGAGGGGGGTCCAGGGGAAAAACTGTTTTTT.

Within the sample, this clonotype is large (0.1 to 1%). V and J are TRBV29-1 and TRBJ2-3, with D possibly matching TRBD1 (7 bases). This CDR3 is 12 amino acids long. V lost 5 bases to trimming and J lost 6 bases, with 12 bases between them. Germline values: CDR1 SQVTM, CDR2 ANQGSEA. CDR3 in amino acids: CSVRTGGDTQYF. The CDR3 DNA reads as TGCAGCGTTCGGACAGGAGGGGATACGCAGTATTTT.

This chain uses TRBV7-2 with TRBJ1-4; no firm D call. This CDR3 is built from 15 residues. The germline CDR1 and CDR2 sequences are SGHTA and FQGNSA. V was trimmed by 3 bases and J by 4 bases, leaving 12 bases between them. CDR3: CASSFSPSGNEKLFF. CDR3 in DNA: TGTGCCAGCAGCTTCTCGCCATCGGGTAATGAAAAACTGTTTTTT.

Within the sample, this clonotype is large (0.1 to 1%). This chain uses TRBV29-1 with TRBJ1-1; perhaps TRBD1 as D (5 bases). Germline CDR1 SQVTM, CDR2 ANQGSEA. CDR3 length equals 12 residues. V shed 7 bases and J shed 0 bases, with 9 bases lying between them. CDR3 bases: TGCAGCGCCCGGGGGTTGAACACTGAAGCTTTCTTT. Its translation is CSARGLNTEAFF. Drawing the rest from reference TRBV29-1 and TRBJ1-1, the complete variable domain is SAVISQKPSRDICQRGTSLTIQCQVDSQVTMMFWYRQQPGQSLTLIATANQGSEATYESGFVIDKFPISRPNLTFSTLTVSNMSPEDSSIYLCSARGLNTEAFFGQGTRLTVV.

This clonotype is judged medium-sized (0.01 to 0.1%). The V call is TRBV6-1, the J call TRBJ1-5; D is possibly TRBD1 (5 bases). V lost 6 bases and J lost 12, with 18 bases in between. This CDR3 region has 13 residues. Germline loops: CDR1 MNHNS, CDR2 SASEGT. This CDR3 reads CASRGEGEGLQHF. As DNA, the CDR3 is TGTGCCAGCAGGGGAGAAGGGGAGGGCCTCCAGCATTTT.

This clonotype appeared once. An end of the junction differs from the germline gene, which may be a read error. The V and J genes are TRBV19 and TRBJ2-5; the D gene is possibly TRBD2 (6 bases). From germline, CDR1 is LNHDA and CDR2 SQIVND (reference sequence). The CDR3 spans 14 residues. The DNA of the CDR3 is TGTGCCAGTAGTATGGGTGGGACTGCGTACGAGCAGTACTTT. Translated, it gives CASSMGGTAYEQYF.

CDR3 amino acids: CSARDRGIVTPNYGYTF. CDR3 nucleotides: TGCAGTGCTAGAGATCGGGGGATAGTTACCCCGAACTATGGCTACACCTTC. The chain carries TRBV20-1 and TRBJ1-2; a weak D match, TRBD1 (5 bases). There are 17 residues in the CDR3. Germline V gene sequence: CDR1 DFQATT, CDR2 SNEGSKA (reference sequence). V gave up 0 bases and J gave up 2 bases, with 19 bases separating them.

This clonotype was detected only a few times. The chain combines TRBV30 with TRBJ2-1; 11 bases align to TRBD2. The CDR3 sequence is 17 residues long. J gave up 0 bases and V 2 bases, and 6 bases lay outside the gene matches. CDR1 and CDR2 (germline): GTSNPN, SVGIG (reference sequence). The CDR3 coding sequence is TGTGCCTGGAGTCCTAGCGGGGGGTTCCCCTCCTACAATGAGCAGTTCTTC. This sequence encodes CAWSPSGGFPSYNEQFF. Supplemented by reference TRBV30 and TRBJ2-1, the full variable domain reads SQTIHQWPATLVQPVGSPLSLECTVEGTSNPNLYWYRQAAGRGLQLLFYSVGIGQISSEVPQNLSASRPQDRQFILSSKKLLLSDSGFYLCAWSPSGGFPSYNEQFFGPGTRLTVL.

CDR3 in DNA: TGTGCCAGCAGCCAGGGACTAGCGGAAGCCAATGAGCAGTTCTTC. Translated, it gives CASSQGLAEANEQFF. The chain carries TRBV7-9 and TRBJ2-1; 11 bases align to TRBD2. The germline V gene has CDR1 SEHNR and CDR2 FQNEAQ (reference sequence). Trimming at V came to 5 bases and at J to 6 bases, leaving 6 bases not matched to a gene. CDR3 size: 15 residues. Variable domain in full (rest from reference TRBV7-9 and TRBJ2-1): DTGVSQNPRHKITKRGQNVTFRCDPISEHNRLYWYRQTLGQGPEFLTYFQNEAQLEKSRLLSDRFSAERPKGSFSTLEIQRTEQGDSAMYLCASSQGLAEANEQFFGPGTRLTVL.

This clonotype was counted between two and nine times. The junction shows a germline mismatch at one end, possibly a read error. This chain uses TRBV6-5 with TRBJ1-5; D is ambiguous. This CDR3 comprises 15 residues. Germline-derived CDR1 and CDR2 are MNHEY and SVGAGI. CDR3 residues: CASSAAGIRNPPQHF. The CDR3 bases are TGTGCCAGCAGTGCAGCGGGGATTCGGAATCCGCCCCAGCATTTT.

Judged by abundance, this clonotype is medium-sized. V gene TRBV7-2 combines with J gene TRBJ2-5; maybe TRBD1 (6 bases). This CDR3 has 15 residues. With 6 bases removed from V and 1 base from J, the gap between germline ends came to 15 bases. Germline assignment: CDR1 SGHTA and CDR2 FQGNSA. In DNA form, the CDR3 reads TGTGCCAGCAGATGGACAGCGACCCCCCAAGAGACCCAGTACTTC. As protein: CASRWTATPQETQYF.

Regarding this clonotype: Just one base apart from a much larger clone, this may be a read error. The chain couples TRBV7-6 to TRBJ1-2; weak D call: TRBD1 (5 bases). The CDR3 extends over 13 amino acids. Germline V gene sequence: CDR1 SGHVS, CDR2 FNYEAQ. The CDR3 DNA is TGTGCCAGCAGTCAGGACAACTACTATGGCTACGCCTTC. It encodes CASSQDNYYGYAF.

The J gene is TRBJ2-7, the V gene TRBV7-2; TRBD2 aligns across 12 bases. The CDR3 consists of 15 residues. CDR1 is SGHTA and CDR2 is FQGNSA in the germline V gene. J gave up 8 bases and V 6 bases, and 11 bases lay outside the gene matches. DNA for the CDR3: TGTGCCAGCAGTAACCCGACTAGCGGGGGTTACAAGCAGTACTTC. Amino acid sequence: CASSNPTSGGYKQYF.

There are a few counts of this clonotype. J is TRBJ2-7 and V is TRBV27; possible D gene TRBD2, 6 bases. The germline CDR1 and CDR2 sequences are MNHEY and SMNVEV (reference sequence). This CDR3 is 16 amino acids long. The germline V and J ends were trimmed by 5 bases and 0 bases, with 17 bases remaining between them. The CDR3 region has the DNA TGTGCCAGCAGTCTTGAGGCGGGAACCCTCTCCTACGAGCAGTACTTC. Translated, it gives CASSLEAGTLSYEQYF.

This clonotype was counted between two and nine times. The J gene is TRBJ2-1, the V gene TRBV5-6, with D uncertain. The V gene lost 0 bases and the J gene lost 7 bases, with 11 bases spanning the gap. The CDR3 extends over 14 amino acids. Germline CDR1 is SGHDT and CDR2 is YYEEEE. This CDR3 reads CASSLVQLSNEQFF. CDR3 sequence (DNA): TGTGCCAGCAGCTTGGTACAGTTGTCTAATGAGCAGTTCTTC.

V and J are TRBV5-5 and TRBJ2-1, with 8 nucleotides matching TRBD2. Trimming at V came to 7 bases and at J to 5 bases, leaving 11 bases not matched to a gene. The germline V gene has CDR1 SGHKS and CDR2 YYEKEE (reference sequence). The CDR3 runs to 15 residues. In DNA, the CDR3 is TGTGCCAGCGGCTCTACTAGCGGACTACACAATGAGCAGTTCTTC. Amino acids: CASGSTSGLHNEQFF.

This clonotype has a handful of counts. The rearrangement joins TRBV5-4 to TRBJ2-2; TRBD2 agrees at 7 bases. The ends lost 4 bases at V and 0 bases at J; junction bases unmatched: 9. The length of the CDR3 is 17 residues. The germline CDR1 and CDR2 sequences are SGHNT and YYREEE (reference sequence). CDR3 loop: CASSPGGSGANTGELFF. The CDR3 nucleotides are TGTGCCAGCAGCCCAGGAGGAAGCGGGGCGAACACCGGGGAGCTGTTTTTT.

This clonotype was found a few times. The DNA for the CDR3 is TGTGCCAGCAGCGGAACAGGCTCCTACGAGCAGTACTTC. Translating it yields CASSGTGSYEQYF. The V and J genes are TRBV5-5 and TRBJ2-7, with D maybe TRBD1 (5 bases). Germline V gives CDR1 SGHKS, CDR2 YYEKEE (reference sequence). The CDR3 loop spans 13 amino acids. V was cut by 4 bases and J by 0 bases, with 8 bases left in between.

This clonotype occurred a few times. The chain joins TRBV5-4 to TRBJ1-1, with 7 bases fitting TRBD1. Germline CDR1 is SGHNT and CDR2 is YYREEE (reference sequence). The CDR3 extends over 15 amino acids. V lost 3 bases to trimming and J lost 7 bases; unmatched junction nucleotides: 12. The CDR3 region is CASSSNFYRGSEAFF. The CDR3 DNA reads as TGTGCCAGCAGCTCGAATTTCTACAGGGGAAGTGAAGCTTTCTTT. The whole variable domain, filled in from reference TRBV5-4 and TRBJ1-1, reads ETGVTQSPTHLIKTRGQQVTLRCSSQSGHNTVSWYQQALGQGPQFIFQYYREEENGRGNFPPRFSGLQFPNYSSELNVNALELDDSALYLCASSSNFYRGSEAFFGQGTRLTVV.